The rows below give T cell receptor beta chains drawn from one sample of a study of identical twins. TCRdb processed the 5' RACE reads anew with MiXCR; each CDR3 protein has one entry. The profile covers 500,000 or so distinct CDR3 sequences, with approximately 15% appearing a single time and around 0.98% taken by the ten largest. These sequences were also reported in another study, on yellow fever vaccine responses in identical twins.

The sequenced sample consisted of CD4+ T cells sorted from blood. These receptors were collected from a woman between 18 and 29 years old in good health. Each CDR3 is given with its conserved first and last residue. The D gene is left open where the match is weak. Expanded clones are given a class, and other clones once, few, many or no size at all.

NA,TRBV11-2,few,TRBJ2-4,TGTGCCAGCAGCCCCAAGCCCACCTCGGAGAGGAGAGCCAAAAACATTCAGTACTTC,CASSPKPTSERRAKNIQYF
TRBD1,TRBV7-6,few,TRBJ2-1,TGTGCCAGCAGCTTAGCAGGGACAGTCAACAATGAGCAGTTCTTC,CASSLAGTVNNEQFF
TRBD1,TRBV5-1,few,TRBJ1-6,TGCGCCAGCAGCGTGCAGGGGGCTGGCTCACCCCTCCACTTT,CASSVQGAGSPLHF
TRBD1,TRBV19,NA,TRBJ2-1,TGTGCCAGTAGTTTCGACAGGGCCTCCTACAATGAGCAGTTCTTC,CASSFDRASYNEQFF
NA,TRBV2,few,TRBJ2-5,TGTGCCAGCAATCCGGGACGGCAAGAGACCCAGTACTTC,CASNPGRQETQYF
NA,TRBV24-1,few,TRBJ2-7,TGTGCCACCCTGTCGGGACTCCCCTCCTACGAGCAGTACTTC,CATLSGLPSYEQYF
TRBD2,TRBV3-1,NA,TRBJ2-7,TGTGCCAGCAGCCAAGATCGAAGCGGGAGGGACGACGAGCAGTACTTC,CASSQDRSGRDDEQYF
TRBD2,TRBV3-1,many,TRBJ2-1,TGTGCCAGCAGCCAAGAGTTAGCTAGCGGGAGGAATGAGCAGTTCTTC,CASSQELASGRNEQFF
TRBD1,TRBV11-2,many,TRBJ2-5,TGTGCCAGCAGCTTATCCACAGGGGCTGCTGCCCAGTACTTC,CASSLSTGAAAQYF
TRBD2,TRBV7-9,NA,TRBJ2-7,TGTGCCAGCAGCTCCACGGGACTAGCGGGAAATGAGCAGTACTTC,CASSSTGLAGNEQYF
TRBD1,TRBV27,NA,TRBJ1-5,TGTGTCAGCAGTTACGACAGGGAGCGTCCCCAGCATTTT,CVSSYDRERPQHF
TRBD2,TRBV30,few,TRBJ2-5,TGTGCCTGGAGCCCGGGACTACAAGAGACCCAGTACTTC,CAWSPGLQETQYF
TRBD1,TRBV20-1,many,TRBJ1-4,TGCAGTGCCCTGAGGGACAGCGAAAAACTGTTTTTT,CSALRDSEKLFF
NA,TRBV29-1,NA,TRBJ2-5,TGCAGCGTTGAATCCCCAGGACCCACGAAGGTCGTAGAGACCCAGTACTTC,CSVESPGPTKVVETQYF
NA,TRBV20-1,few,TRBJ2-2,TGCAGTGCTAGGAGGGGGGGGATGGTGTACACCGGGGAGCTGTTTTTT,CSARRGGMVYTGELFF